This TCR beta chain was captured in a study of metastatic and nonmetastatic thyroid tumors. Overall study: Repertoires of blood and of tissue (tumor or nodule) from malignant and benign thyroid patients were compared.

General study findings and limits: Malignant thyroid tumors reportedly had TCR beta diversity that was significantly higher than in benign nodules, in blood and tumor.

Germline values: CDR1 DFQATT, CDR2 SNEGSKA (reference sequence). The trim removed 0 bases at V and 3 bases at J, leaving 3 bases unmatched. The CDR3 consists of 14 residues. Details on this clone: Antigen unknown.

Original methodology: Clinicopathological groups of papillary thyroid cancer showed CDR3 differences that were used to build a distant-metastasis classifier. With MiXCR, TCRdb reprocessed the PCR reads. V and J calls and clone size were set by TCRdb, not the authors. The sample includes about 4,300 clones, 23% of them seen just once. Patients had received no treatment of any kind before thyroid surgery. The sequenced material came from tumor tissue. The chain combines TRBV20-1 with TRBJ1-2, with 8 nucleotides matching TRBD1. The receptor's source is a male donor with papillary thyroid cancer or a benign thyroid nodule (not recorded which). Some clones in this sample may be carry-over from other donors' samples. Here the CDR3 reads CSAREAGGDYGYTF. DNA of the CDR3: TGCAGTGCTAGAGAGGCAGGGGGCGACTATGGCTACACCTTC.